These 22 T cell receptor beta chains came from one sample sequenced in a study of T cells after yellow fever vaccination. TCRdb re-called the 5' RACE reads through MiXCR, storing one row per CDR3 protein. The sample has 120,000 to 150,000 distinct CDR3 sequences; more than 6% are singletons. The sample in question was CD4+ T cells sorted from PBMCs, obtained 5 days after the yellow fever booster vaccination. All receptors derive from a man aged 25-40 years who received the YFV17D yellow fever vaccine.

This clonotype is deemed medium-sized (0.01 to 0.1%). The J gene is TRBJ2-1, the V gene TRBV29-1; 9 positions match TRBD1. The CDR3 contains 12 residues. J gave up 6 bases and V 6 bases, and 3 bases lay outside the gene matches. Germline CDR1 SQVTM, CDR2 ANQGSEA. CDR3 amino acids: CSVQQGANEQFF. Here the CDR3 DNA reads TGCAGCGTGCAACAGGGGGCCAATGAGCAGTTCTTC.

The CDR3, as DNA: TGCAGCGTTGCCCGACAGGGCGGGGACACTGAAGCTTTCTTT. Its translation is CSVARQGGDTEAFF. This chain uses TRBV29-1 with TRBJ1-1; 7 bases match TRBD1. The CDR3 is 14 residues long. The junction had 8 bases not matched to a gene; V was cut back by 4 bases and J by 3 bases. Germline assignment: CDR1 SQVTM and CDR2 ANQGSEA.

This clonotype occurred many times. This chain uses TRBV5-1 with TRBJ2-5, with TRBD2 as a possible D gene (5 bases). The CDR3 is 17 residues long. Trimming cost V 1 base and J 4 bases, with 20 bases left between them. Germline V CDR1 and CDR2: SGHRS, YFSETQ. CDR3 nucleotides: TGCGCCAGCAGCTTGAATCCGGGGAATCGGCCGACAGAGACCCAGTACTTC. Protein product: CASSLNPGNRPTETQYF.

There are many counts of this clonotype. V usage is TRBV6-5 and J usage is TRBJ2-1; maybe TRBD2 (6 bases). Per the germline V gene, CDR1 is MNHEY and CDR2 is SVGAGI. There are 17 residues in the CDR3. V was trimmed by 4 bases and J by 4 bases, leaving 20 bases between them. CDR3: CASSSPSSGRRYNEQFF. The CDR3 coding sequence is TGTGCCAGCAGTTCCCCCTCCTCAGGGAGGCGTTACAATGAGCAGTTCTTC.

The V and J genes are TRBV30 and TRBJ2-2, with TRBD1 matching over 9 bases. The germline CDR1 and CDR2 sequences are GTSNPN and SVGIG (reference sequence). Unmatched junction bases numbered 6, after V lost 7 bases and J lost 6 bases. The CDR3 length is 13 residues. The CDR3 sequence: CALKQGAPGELFF. The CDR3 nucleotides read TGTGCCTTAAAACAGGGGGCTCCCGGGGAGCTGTTTTTT.

This clonotype was seen many times. The V and J genes are TRBV7-9 and TRBJ2-5; D is possibly TRBD2 (5 bases). The CDR3 length is 14 residues. Trimming shortened V by 1 base and J by 3 bases, and 9 bases separated the two germline ends. Germline values: CDR1 SEHNR, CDR2 FQNEAQ (reference sequence). The CDR3 DNA is TGTGCCAGCAGCTTAGTCGAGGGTAAAGAGACCCAGTACTTC. This translates into CASSLVEGKETQYF.

There are many counts of this clonotype. The chain links TRBV4-1 to TRBJ2-5, with 7 nucleotides matching TRBD1. J lost 2 bases, V lost 3 bases, and 9 bases had no gene match. This CDR3 contains 16 residues. Germline CDR1 reads MGHRA; CDR2 reads YSYEKL. CDR3 bases: TGCGCCAGCAGCCAGGGCACAGGGGTGGTTCAAGAGACCCAGTACTTC. Its protein is CASSQGTGVVQETQYF.

There are many counts of this clonotype. The CDR3 DNA sequence: TGTGCCAGCAGCTCTTTACAGGGAAAAAGGGATTCACCCCTCCACTTT. As protein: CASSSLQGKRDSPLHF. The chain recombines TRBV5-6 with TRBJ1-6; the D gene is possibly TRBD1 (6 bases). The V end was cut by 3 bases, the J end by 8 bases, with 18 bases between. There are 16 residues in the CDR3. Germline CDR1 and CDR2: SGHDT and YYEEEE.

This clonotype was seen many times. The rearrangement uses TRBV11-2 and TRBJ2-6, with D uncertain. The CDR3 totals 18 residues. The germline CDR1 and CDR2 sequences are SGHAT and FQNNGV. Trimming cost V 1 base and J 0 bases, with 13 bases left between them. CDR3 bases: TGTGCCAGCAGCTTAGTCCCAGGCTTATTCTCTGGGGCCAACGTCCTGACTTTC. It translates to CASSLVPGLFSGANVLTF.

Many counts were recorded for this clonotype. V and J are TRBV12-3 or TRBV12-4 and TRBJ1-2; D uncertain. The CDR3 runs to 12 residues. Trimming took off 1 base at V and 8 bases at J, with 8 bases between the two ends. The DNA for the CDR3 is TGTGCCAGCAGTTTAGGGGGTTTCGGCTACACCTTC. Its translation: CASSLGGFGYTF.

This chain joins TRBV7-2 and TRBJ2-7, with no clear D. V was shortened by 1 base and J by 2 bases, with 9 bases between the two germline ends. The length of the CDR3 is 14 residues. Germline lookup yields CDR1 SGHTA and CDR2 FQGNSA. CDR3 sequence reads: CASSLGYLAYEQYF. CDR3 coding DNA: TGTGCCAGCAGCTTAGGTTACCTGGCCTACGAGCAGTACTTC.

DNA of the CDR3: TGCTGCGCCTCGGGACTAGCGGAGAGGAGGTACAATGAGCAGTTCTTC. Translated: CCASGLAERRYNEQFF. The V gene is TRBV20-1, the J gene TRBJ2-1, with TRBD2 matching 11 bases. The CDR3 is made up of 16 amino acids. The V gene's germline CDR1 is DFQATT and CDR2 SNEGSKA (reference sequence).

This chain links TRBV4-1 with TRBJ2-7, with D hard to call. CDR1 and CDR2 from the germline V gene are MGHRA and YSYEKL. The CDR3 consists of 18 residues. V lost 2 bases, J lost 7 bases, and 27 bases lay in between. This CDR3 is CASSQQTILGPSLREQYF. The CDR3 nucleotides read TGCGCCAGCAGCCAACAGACGATTTTAGGACCAAGTCTGAGGGAGCAGTACTTC.

This clonotype was observed a handful of times. This chain joins TRBV4-3 and TRBJ2-5; D possibly corresponds to TRBD2 (7 bases). The CDR3 totals 16 residues. V lost 0 bases and J 4 bases, leaving 15 bases between the germline ends. Germline CDR1 and CDR2: LGHNA and YSLEER. The CDR3: CASSQEGGRPPETQYF. CDR3 coding DNA: TGCGCCAGCAGCCAAGAGGGGGGGCGCCCCCCAGAGACCCAGTACTTC.

In this sample, this clonotype turned up many times. V is TRBV4-2 and J is TRBJ2-5; no reliable D call. CDR3 size: 13 residues. The V and J ends lost 5 bases and 5 bases respectively, with 12 bases between them. CDR1 is LGHNA and CDR2 is YNFKEQ in the germline V gene. CDR3 nucleotide sequence: TGTGCCAGCAGCATGGGCAATCAGGAGACCCAGTACTTC. It specifies CASSMGNQETQYF.

In this sample, this clonotype turned up many times. J is TRBJ2-4 and V is TRBV7-9; TRBD1 agrees at 9 bases. This CDR3 region has 15 residues. The J segment lost 2 bases and the V segment lost 5 bases, leaving 4 bases of the junction unmatched. Germline values: CDR1 SEHNR, CDR2 FQNEAQ (reference sequence). The CDR3 DNA is TGTGCCAGCAGCCGGGACAGGGTATCCAAAAACATTCAGTACTTC. Translating gives CASSRDRVSKNIQYF.

This clonotype was seen more than once but under ten times. The rearrangement links TRBV20-1 to TRBJ2-1; D call uncertain. Per germline, CDR1 DFQATT and CDR2 SNEGSKA (reference sequence). Trimming shortened V by 6 bases and J by 8 bases, and 20 bases separated the two germline ends. The CDR3 loop spans 14 amino acids. The CDR3 coding sequence is TGCAGTGCCCTACAGCGCCGATTCCTCCATGAGCAGTTCTTC. It yields the protein CSALQRRFLHEQFF.

There are many counts of this clonotype. V is TRBV11-2 and J is TRBJ2-4; a possible D gene is TRBD1 (6 bases). The V end was cut by 7 bases, the J end by 0 bases, with 19 bases between. This CDR3 has 17 residues. Germline CDR1 and CDR2: SGHAT and FQNNGV. CDR3 nucleotides: TGTGCCAGCACGCTCGGACAGAACTTCCTAGCCAAAAACATTCAGTACTTC. Its protein product is CASTLGQNFLAKNIQYF.

This clonotype has a count of ten or more. The V and J genes are TRBV7-8 and TRBJ1-4; 10 bases are shared with TRBD1. The CDR3 covers 17 residues. Germline V CDR1 and CDR2: SGHVS, FQNEAQ. V trimming: 5 bases; J trimming: 0 bases; junction bases outside the gene matches: 6. The CDR3: CASSLRDRGSTNEKLFF. Here the CDR3 DNA reads TGTGCCAGCAGCCTCCGGGACAGGGGTTCAACTAATGAAAAACTGTTTTTT. Drawing the rest from reference TRBV7-8 and TRBJ1-4, the complete variable domain is GAGVSQSPRYKVAKRGQDVALRCDPISGHVSLFWYQQALGQGPEFLTYFQNEAQLDKSGLPSDRFFAERPEGSVSTLKIQRTQQEDSAVYLCASSLRDRGSTNEKLFFGSGTQLSVL.

This clonotype was detected only a few times. J is TRBJ2-5 and V is TRBV18; weak D call: TRBD2 (6 bases). CDR3 length: 14 amino acids. V gave up 3 bases and J gave up 5 bases, with 13 bases separating them. Germline CDR1 reads KGHSH; CDR2 reads LQKENI. The CDR3 protein is CASSPPMGRETQYF. The CDR3 bases are TGTGCCAGCTCACCGCCCATGGGGAGGGAGACCCAGTACTTC.

This clonotype was seen ten or more times. The V gene is TRBV7-4, the J gene TRBJ2-1; 11 bases fit TRBD2. J was trimmed by 2 bases and V by 3 bases; bases with no gene match: 6. The CDR3 extends over 17 amino acids. The germline gives CDR1 SGHVT, CDR2 SQSDAQ. The CDR3 sequence is CASSFPTSGRAYNEQFF. The CDR3 DNA follows: TGTGCCAGCAGCTTCCCTACTAGCGGGAGAGCCTACAATGAGCAGTTCTTC.

This clonotype was observed many times. This chain joins TRBV7-2 and TRBJ1-1; 7 positions match TRBD1. J lost 0 bases, V lost 3 bases, and 1 base had no gene match. This CDR3 contains 14 residues. Germline loops: CDR1 SGHTA, CDR2 FQGNSA. The CDR3 here is CASSLGQMNTEAFF. CDR3 sequence (DNA): TGTGCCAGCAGCTTGGGACAGATGAACACTGAAGCTTTCTTT.